Below, 17 T cell receptor beta chains from the same sample are listed, as sequenced in a study of T cells in Graves' hyperthyroidism and ophthalmopathy. From RNA transcripts, TCR beta CDR3 regions were amplified. HTBI primers were employed in a first-round RT-PCR of the TCR CDR3. MiXCR, applied by TCRdb to the multiplex PCR reads, yields one record per CDR3 protein. Of some 250,000 distinct CDR3 sequences in the sample, more than 14% were seen once. Sequencing was performed on blood. These TCRs come from a woman aged 40 to 50 with Graves' hyperthyroidism that later progressed to Graves' ophthalmopathy.

There are many counts of this clonotype. The chain is built from TRBV28 and TRBJ1-6; D gene unclear. The length of the CDR3 is 15 residues. The V end was cut by 2 bases, the J end by 7 bases, with 12 bases between. CDR1 is MDHEN, CDR2 SYDVKM, per germline. The CDR3 loop is CASSLGGRMNSPLHF. The CDR3 nucleotides read TGTGCCAGCAGTTTAGGTGGGAGGATGAATTCACCCCTCCACTTT. The complete variable domain, with remaining parts taken from reference TRBV28 and TRBJ1-6, reads DVKVTQSSRYLVKRTGEKVFLECVQDMDHENMFWYRQDPGLGLRLIYFSYDVKMKEKGDIPEGYSVSREKKERFSLILESASTNQTSMYLCASSLGGRMNSPLHFGNGTRLTVT.

This clonotype was seen many times. The V gene is TRBV20-1, the J gene TRBJ2-1, with TRBD2 matching 7 bases. The CDR3 covers 13 residues. Germline assignment: CDR1 DFQATT and CDR2 SNEGSKA (reference sequence). V gave up 6 bases and J gave up 1 base; unmatched junction bases: 3. The CDR3 is CSARRGSYNEQFF. CDR3 coding DNA: TGCAGTGCCAGGCGGGGGTCCTACAATGAGCAGTTCTTC.

This clonotype was counted many times. The CDR3 spells CASSLAQGYYNEQFF. CDR3 nucleotide sequence: TGTGCCAGCAGCTTAGCACAGGGGTACTACAATGAGCAGTTCTTC. The rearrangement links TRBV7-9 to TRBJ2-1; 7 bases are a match to TRBD1. Looked up from germline, CDR1 is SEHNR and CDR2 is FQNEAQ (reference sequence). The CDR3 is 15 amino acids. Trimming cost V 0 bases and J 3 bases; bases outside gene matches: 2.

This clonotype was detected a few times. The genes are TRBV5-1 and TRBJ2-3; D not resolved. V lost 1 base and J lost 5, with 8 bases in between. Germline V gene lookup returns CDR1 SGHRS and CDR2 YFSETQ. This CDR3 spans 13 amino acids. CDR3 amino acids: CASSLYFGDTQYF. Here the CDR3 DNA reads TGCGCCAGCAGCTTGTACTTTGGAGATACGCAGTATTTT.

The CDR3 is CAIDGVLTGGGPTDEQFF. Written as DNA, the CDR3 is TGTGCCATCGATGGGGTACTAACGGGAGGGGGCCCTACCGATGAGCAGTTCTTC. V is TRBV2 and J is TRBJ2-1; D possibly corresponds to TRBD2 (8 bases). The CDR3 length is 18 residues. V lost 10 bases to trimming and J lost 8 bases, with 33 bases between them. The germline gives CDR1 SNHLY, CDR2 FYNNEI.

Ten or more counts support this clonotype. V usage is TRBV3-1 and J usage is TRBJ2-1; weak D call: TRBD1 (6 bases). This CDR3 is built from 15 residues. Germline V gives CDR1 LGHDT, CDR2 YNNKEL (reference sequence). The V end was cut by 6 bases, the J end by 6 bases, with 18 bases between. CDR3 amino acids: CASRSQQVGANEQFF. CDR3 nucleotide sequence: TGTGCCAGCAGATCGCAGCAGGTGGGGGCCAATGAGCAGTTCTTC.

This clonotype appeared many times. The genes are TRBV11-3 and TRBJ2-2; D unclear. Germline V gene lookup returns CDR1 SGHNT and CDR2 YENEEA. Trimming left V 2 bases short and J 4 bases short, with 8 bases between. There are 14 residues in the CDR3. As DNA, the CDR3 is TGTGCCAGCAGCTTAAGTGGTGCCACCGGGGAGCTGTTTTTT. Translating gives CASSLSGATGELFF.

This clonotype was seen at least ten times. The rearrangement uses TRBV12-3 or TRBV12-4 and TRBJ1-5; D remains ambiguous. This CDR3 has 14 amino acids. The ends were cut back, 3 bases at V and 1 base at J, with 7 bases in the middle. The CDR3 DNA reads TGTGCCAGCAGTTTGGGGAAAAGCAATCAGCCCCAGCATTTT. Its translation: CASSLGKSNQPQHF.

This clonotype was seen at least ten times. The gene calls are TRBV18 and TRBJ1-1; the match to TRBD1 covers 8 bases. CDR1 and CDR2 (germline): KGHSH, LQKENI. V gave up 9 bases and J gave up 3 bases; unmatched junction bases: 6. This CDR3 region has 13 residues. The CDR3 DNA reads as TGTGCCAGTAGACAGGGGAGGGACACTGAAGCTTTCTTT. This sequence encodes CASRQGRDTEAFF.

This clonotype was seen a few times. This chain links TRBV6-6 with TRBJ2-7; 9 nucleotides align to TRBD1. CDR3 length: 15 amino acids. V lost 0 bases and J lost 2; bases outside the gene matches: 2. Germline-derived CDR1 and CDR2 are MNHNY and SVGAGI (reference sequence). DNA for the CDR3: TGTGCCAGCAGTTACTCCGGGACAGGGACCTACGAGCAGTACTTC. This sequence encodes CASSYSGTGTYEQYF.

The chain employs TRBV4-1 and TRBJ1-5; D remains unclear. CDR1 and CDR2 from the germline V gene are MGHRA and YSYEKL. Trimming removed 1 base from V and 0 bases from J, with 7 bases in between. This CDR3 is built from 15 residues. CDR3 in amino acids: CASSQGHYSNQPQHF. The CDR3 nucleotides read TGCGCCAGCAGCCAAGGACACTATAGCAATCAGCCCCAGCATTTT.

The gene calls are TRBV10-3 and TRBJ2-5; no firm D call. Germline values: CDR1 ENHRY, CDR2 SYGVKD. This CDR3 has 14 residues. V was trimmed by 0 bases and J by 0 bases, leaving 5 bases between them. CDR3 loop: CAISESEYQETQYF. Here the CDR3 DNA reads TGTGCCATCAGTGAGTCTGAATACCAAGAGACCCAGTACTTC.

Many counts were recorded for this clonotype. This chain connects TRBV19 to TRBJ2-1; D is uncertain. Germline assignment: CDR1 LNHDA and CDR2 SQIVND (reference sequence). This CDR3 spans 15 amino acids. V was pared by 3 bases and J by 0 bases, with 9 bases between. The CDR3 reads CASSMVGSSYNEQFF. The CDR3 coding sequence is TGTGCCAGTAGTATGGTCGGGTCCTCCTACAATGAGCAGTTCTTC.

This clonotype was recorded at least ten times. J is TRBJ2-3 and V is TRBV28; tentative D call: TRBD2 (6 bases). This CDR3 has 14 residues. CDR1 is MDHEN and CDR2 is SYDVKM in the germline V gene. Trimming cost V 4 bases and J 5 bases, with 13 bases left between them. The CDR3 loop is CASSSAGFIDTQYF. CDR3 bases: TGTGCCAGCAGTTCCGCGGGATTTATAGATACGCAGTATTTT.

This clonotype occurred many times. The chain carries TRBV10-3 and TRBJ1-3; D not resolved. The V end was cut by 0 bases, the J end by 0 bases, with 15 bases between. There are 18 residues in the CDR3. From germline, CDR1 is ENHRY and CDR2 SYGVKD. CDR3 amino acids: CAISESKILVSSGNTIYF. In DNA, the CDR3 is TGTGCCATCAGTGAGTCGAAAATCCTCGTGAGCTCTGGAAACACCATATATTTT.

The table lists this clonotype with many counts. The V and J genes are TRBV11-1 and TRBJ2-1; D uncertain. CDR3 size: 12 residues. Trimming took 2 bases from V and 7 from J, leaving 6 bases between them. Germline CDR1 and CDR2: SGHAT and FQDESV (reference sequence). CDR3 bases: TGTGCCAGCAGCTTATTCCTAAATGAGCAGTTCTTC. Its translation is CASSLFLNEQFF.

The table lists this clonotype with many counts. The chain carries TRBV5-1 and TRBJ2-5; no reliable D call. The CDR3 is made up of 14 amino acids. V was pared by 0 bases and J by 2 bases, with 8 bases between. Germline assignment: CDR1 SGHRS and CDR2 YFSETQ. The CDR3 loop reads CASSLGQQQETQYF. DNA for the CDR3: TGCGCCAGCAGCTTGGGTCAGCAGCAAGAGACCCAGTACTTC.